This T cell receptor (beta chain) was profiled in a study of T cell repertoires in cytomegalovirus infection. Whole-study context: Indications came from public TCR beta signatures; they pointed to CMV infection and to a matching HLA type.

Findings of the study overall: Pooled public TCR beta family frequency picked out CMV carriers with the relevant HLA. Dominating the ex vivo response were TCR beta clonotypes that were CMV-specific and HLA-C-restricted.

About this clonotype itself: Its antigen is currently unknown.

The germline CDR1 and CDR2 sequences are SGHAT and FQNNGV. Trimming at V came to 5 bases and at J to 2 bases, leaving 11 bases not matched to a gene. This CDR3 has 17 residues. MiXCR, applied by TCRdb to the reads, yields one record per CDR3 protein. The profile shows about 200,000 distinct CDR3 sequences, 8.5% to 10% of them singletons. Input material: PBMCs. The chain couples TRBV11-2 to TRBJ2-5; TRBD2 aligns across 10 bases. The receptor was derived from a human donor in good health (CMV status not recorded). Some clones in this sample may be carry-over from other donors' samples. For the CDR3, the DNA is TGTGCCAGCAGCCCCGGGTGGACTAGCGGCAAACAAGAGACCCAGTACTTC. Translation gives CASSPGWTSGKQETQYF.